This T cell receptor beta chain is from a study of shared clonotypes between healthy human individuals. This clone was seen only once. Its antigen is unknown. V dropped 5 bases and J dropped 1 base, with 8 bases sitting between them. The germline gives CDR1 SGHAT, CDR2 FQNNGV. The CDR3 is 14 residues long. Investigators divided CD4+ cells into CD45RA+ naive and CD45RA-negative memory subsets. Notes on the study in general: All-four-donor shared clonotypes had higher generation probabilities than non-shared clonotypes did.

Clones were sequenced by immunoSEQ multiplex PCR, and TCRdb holds only the in-frame ones, with some missing. This sample has around 750,000 clones, with 74% found just once. Sequencing input: memory CD4+ T cells sorted from blood. Subset reported: CD45RA-negative fraction. V and J are TRBV11-2 and TRBJ2-2; maybe TRBD2 (5 bases). The origin of this receptor is a woman in her 30s in good health. CDR3 loop: CASSLRGNTGELFF. The CDR3 bases are TGTGCCAGCAGCCTCCGGGGGAACACCGGGGAGCTGTTTTTT.